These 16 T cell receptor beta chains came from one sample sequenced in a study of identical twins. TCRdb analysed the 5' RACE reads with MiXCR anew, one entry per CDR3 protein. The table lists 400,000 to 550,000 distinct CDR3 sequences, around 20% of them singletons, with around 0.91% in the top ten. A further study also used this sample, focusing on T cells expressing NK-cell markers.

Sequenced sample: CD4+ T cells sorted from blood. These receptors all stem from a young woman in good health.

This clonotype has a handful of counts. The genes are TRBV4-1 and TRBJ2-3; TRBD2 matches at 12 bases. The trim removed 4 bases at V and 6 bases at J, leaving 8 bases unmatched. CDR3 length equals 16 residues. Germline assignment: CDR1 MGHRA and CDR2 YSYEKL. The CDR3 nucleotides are TGCGCCAGCAGCCGGTCTAGCGGGGGGGCAGGGGATACGCAGTATTTT. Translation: CASSRSSGGAGDTQYF.

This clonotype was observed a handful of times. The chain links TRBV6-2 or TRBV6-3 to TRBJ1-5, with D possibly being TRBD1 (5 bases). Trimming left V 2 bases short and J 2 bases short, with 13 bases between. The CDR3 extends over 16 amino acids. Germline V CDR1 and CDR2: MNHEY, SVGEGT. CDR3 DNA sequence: TGTGCCAGCAGTTACCGCAGGGTAAGCGGCAATCAGCCCCAGCATTTT. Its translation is CASSYRRVSGNQPQHF.

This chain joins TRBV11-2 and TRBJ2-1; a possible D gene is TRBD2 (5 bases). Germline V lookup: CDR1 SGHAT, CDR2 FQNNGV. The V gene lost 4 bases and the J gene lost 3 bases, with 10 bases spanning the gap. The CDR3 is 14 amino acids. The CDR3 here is CASSSLGGYNEQFF. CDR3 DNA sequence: TGTGCCAGCAGCTCCCTAGGAGGCTACAATGAGCAGTTCTTC.

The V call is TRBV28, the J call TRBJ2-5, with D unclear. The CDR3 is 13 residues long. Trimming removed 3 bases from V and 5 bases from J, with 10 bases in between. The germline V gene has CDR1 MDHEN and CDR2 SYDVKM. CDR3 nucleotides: TGTGCCAGCAGTTTGGGTAGCCTCGAGACCCAGTACTTC. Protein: CASSLGSLETQYF.

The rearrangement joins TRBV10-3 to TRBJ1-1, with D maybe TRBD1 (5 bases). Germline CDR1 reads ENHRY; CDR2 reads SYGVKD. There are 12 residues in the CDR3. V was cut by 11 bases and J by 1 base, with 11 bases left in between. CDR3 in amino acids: CAASRGNTEAFF. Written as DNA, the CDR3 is TGTGCCGCCTCAAGGGGGAACACTGAAGCTTTCTTT.

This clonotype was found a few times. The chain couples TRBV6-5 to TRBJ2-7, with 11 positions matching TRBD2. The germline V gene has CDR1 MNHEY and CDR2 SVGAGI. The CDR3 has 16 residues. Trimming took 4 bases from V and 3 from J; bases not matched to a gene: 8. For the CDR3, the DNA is TGTGCCAGCAGTTCCCTGACTAGCGGGGAAGTCTACGAGCAGTACTTC. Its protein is CASSSLTSGEVYEQYF.

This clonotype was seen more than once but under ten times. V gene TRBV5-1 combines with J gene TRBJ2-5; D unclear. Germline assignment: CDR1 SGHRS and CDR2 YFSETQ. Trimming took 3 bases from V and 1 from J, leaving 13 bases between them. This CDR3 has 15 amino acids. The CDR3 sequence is CASSSGNTVQETQYF. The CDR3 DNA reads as TGCGCCAGCAGCTCAGGAAACACGGTCCAAGAGACCCAGTACTTC.

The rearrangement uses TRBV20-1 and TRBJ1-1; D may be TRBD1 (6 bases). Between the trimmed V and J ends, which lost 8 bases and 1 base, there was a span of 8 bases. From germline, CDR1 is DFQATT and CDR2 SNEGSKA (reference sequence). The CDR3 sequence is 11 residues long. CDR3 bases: TGCAGTCCCAGGGGGAACACTGAAGCTTTCTTT. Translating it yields CSPRGNTEAFF.

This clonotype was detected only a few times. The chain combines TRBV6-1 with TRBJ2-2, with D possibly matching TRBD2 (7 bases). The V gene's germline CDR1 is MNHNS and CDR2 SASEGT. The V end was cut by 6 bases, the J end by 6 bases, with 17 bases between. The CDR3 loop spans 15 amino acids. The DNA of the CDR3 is TGTGCCAGCAGCCCCTCAGGGGCGGGGGCCGGGGAGCTGTTTTTT. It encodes CASSPSGAGAGELFF.

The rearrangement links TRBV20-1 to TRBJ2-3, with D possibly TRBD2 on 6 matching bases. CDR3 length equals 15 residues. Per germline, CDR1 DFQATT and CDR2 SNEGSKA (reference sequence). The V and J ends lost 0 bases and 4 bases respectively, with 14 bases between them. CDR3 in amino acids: CSARDGREMSDTQYF. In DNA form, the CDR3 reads TGCAGTGCTAGAGACGGTCGGGAGATGTCAGATACGCAGTATTTT.

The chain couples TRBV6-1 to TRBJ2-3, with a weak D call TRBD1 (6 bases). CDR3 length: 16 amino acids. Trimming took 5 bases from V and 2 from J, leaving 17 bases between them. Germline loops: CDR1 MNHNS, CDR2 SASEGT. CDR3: CASSRTGSYPTDTQYF. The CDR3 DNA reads TGTGCCAGCAGTCGCACAGGGAGCTACCCCACAGATACGCAGTATTTT.

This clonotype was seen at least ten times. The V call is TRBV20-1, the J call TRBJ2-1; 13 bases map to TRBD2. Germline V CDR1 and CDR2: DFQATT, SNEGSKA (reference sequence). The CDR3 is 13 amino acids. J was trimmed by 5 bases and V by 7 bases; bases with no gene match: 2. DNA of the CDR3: TGCAGTGAAGGGACTAGCGGGAACAATGAGCAGTTCTTC. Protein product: CSEGTSGNNEQFF.

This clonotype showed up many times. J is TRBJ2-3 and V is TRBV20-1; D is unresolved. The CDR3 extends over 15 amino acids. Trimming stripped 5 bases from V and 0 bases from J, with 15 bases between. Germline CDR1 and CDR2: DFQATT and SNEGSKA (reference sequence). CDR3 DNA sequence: TGCAGTGCTGTAGGGTCCCTTCGTAGCACAGATACGCAGTATTTT. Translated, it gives CSAVGSLRSTDTQYF.

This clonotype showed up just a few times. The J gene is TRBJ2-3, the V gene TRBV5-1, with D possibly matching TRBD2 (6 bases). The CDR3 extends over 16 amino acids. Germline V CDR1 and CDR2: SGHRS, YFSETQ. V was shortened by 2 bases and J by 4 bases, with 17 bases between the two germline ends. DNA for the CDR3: TGCGCCAGCAGCTTCACCGGGGGTATGATAGCAGATACGCAGTATTTT. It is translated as CASSFTGGMIADTQYF.

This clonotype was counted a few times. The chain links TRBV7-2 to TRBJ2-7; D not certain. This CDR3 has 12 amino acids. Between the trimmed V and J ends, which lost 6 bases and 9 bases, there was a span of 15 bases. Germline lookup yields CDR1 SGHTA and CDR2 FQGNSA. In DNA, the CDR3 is TGTGCCAGCAGTCCTGGCGCCATCAGGCAGTACTTC. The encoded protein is CASSPGAIRQYF.

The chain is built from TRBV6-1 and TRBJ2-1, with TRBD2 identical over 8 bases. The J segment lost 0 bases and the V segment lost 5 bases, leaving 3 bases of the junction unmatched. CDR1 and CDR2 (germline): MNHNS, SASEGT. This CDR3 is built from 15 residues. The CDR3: CASSNLAGSYNEQFF. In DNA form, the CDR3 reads TGTGCCAGCAGTAATCTAGCGGGCTCCTACAATGAGCAGTTCTTC.